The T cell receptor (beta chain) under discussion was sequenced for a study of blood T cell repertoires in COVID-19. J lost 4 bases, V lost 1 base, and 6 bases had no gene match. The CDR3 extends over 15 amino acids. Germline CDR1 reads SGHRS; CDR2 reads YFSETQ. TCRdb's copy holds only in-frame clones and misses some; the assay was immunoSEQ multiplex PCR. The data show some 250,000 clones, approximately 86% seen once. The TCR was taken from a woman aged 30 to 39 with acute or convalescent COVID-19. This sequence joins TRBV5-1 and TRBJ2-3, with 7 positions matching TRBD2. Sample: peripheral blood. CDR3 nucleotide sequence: TGCGCCAGCAGCTTGCGGGGGGTAGAATCAGATACGCAGTATTTT. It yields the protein CASSLRGVESDTQYF.